A selection of T cell receptor beta chains follows, all from one sample in a study of graft-versus-host responses after intestinal transplantation. Using immunoSEQ multiplex PCR, the repertoire was profiled, and TCRdb retains in-frame clones only, with some absent. The data contain 20,000 to 25,000 clones, roughly nine tenths of them seen just once; the ten biggest clones take up under 6.5%. Sample: PBMCs, taken roughly 65 days after intestinal transplantation. Receptors originate from a human patient who received an intestinal transplant, so some T cells may come from the graft donor. The CDR3 runs from the conserved cysteine through the conserved F or W. The D gene is left open where the match is weak. Some rows mark clone size as missing; the rest say once, few, many or name a class of expanded clone.

V gene,J gene,D gene,clone size,CDR3 DNA,CDR3 protein
TRBV6-9,TRBJ2-7,-,-,TGTGCCAGCAGTGAAGCCGGGACCCAAGGGTCCTACGAGCAGTACTTC,CASSEAGTQGSYEQYF
TRBV6-5,TRBJ2-7,-,-,TGTGCCAGCACCGGGGACCGGTACTCCTACGAGCAGTACTTC,CASTGDRYSYEQYF
TRBV7-9,TRBJ2-3,-,-,TGTGCCAGCAGCTTCGATACAGGATCCTTTTTCACAGATACGCAGTATTTT,CASSFDTGSFFTDTQYF
TRBV7-8,TRBJ1-2,-,once,TGTGCCAGCAGCTTAGCGCTGGCTAACTATGGCTACACCTTC,CASSLALANYGYTF
TRBV6-5,TRBJ2-4,-,-,TGTGCCAGCAGTTACGAAGAGGAGGCTCTTTACATTCAGTACTTC,CASSYEEEALYIQYF
TRBV5-8,TRBJ1-4,-,few,TGTGCCAGCAGCTTGGTACTTCGTGAAAAACTGTTTTTT,CASSLVLREKLFF
TRBV7-8,TRBJ2-7,-,-,TGTGCCAGCAGCTTAGGTGGGAAGAAGGCGTACTTC,CASSLGGKKAYF
TRBV11-2,TRBJ2-7,TRBD2,-,TGTGCCAGCAGCTTTTCCCAGAGCGGGGGGCCTTTCTACGAGCAGTACTTC,CASSFSQSGGPFYEQYF
TRBV13,TRBJ2-5,-,-,TGTGCCAGCAGCTTATCTCCAGGGCTTGAAGAGACCCAGTACTTC,CASSLSPGLEETQYF
TRBV9,TRBJ1-4,TRBD1,-,TGTGCCAGCAGCGCCACAACAGGGGGCAACAATGAAAAACTGTTTTTT,CASSATTGGNNEKLFF
TRBV7-2,TRBJ1-6,TRBD1,-,TGTGCCAGCAGCCCGGGACAGTATCTATCACCCCTCCACTTT,CASSPGQYLSPLHF
TRBV4-3,TRBJ2-7,-,-,TGCGCCAGCAGCCAAGTACCATGGCAGGTCCATAGCTCCTACGAGCAGTACTTC,CASSQVPWQVHSSYEQYF
TRBV7-9,TRBJ2-7,-,-,TGTGCCAGCAGCTTAGAGGACTACGAGCAGTACTTC,CASSLEDYEQYF
TRBV30,TRBJ2-7,-,-,TGTGCCTGGAGTATCACAGGGAGCTCCTACGAGCAGTACTTC,CAWSITGSSYEQYF
TRBV2,TRBJ1-4,-,few,TGTGCCAGCAAGGATACAACTAATGAAAAACTGTTTTTT,CASKDTTNEKLFF
TRBV4-3,TRBJ2-7,-,-,TGCGCCAGCAGCCAAGAAACAGACAGCTCCTACGAGCAGTACTTC,CASSQETDSSYEQYF
TRBV7-9,TRBJ1-1,-,-,TGTGCCAGCAGCTTAGCAGGGCATAAGGACACTGAAGCTTTCTTT,CASSLAGHKDTEAFF
TRBV4-1,TRBJ2-1,TRBD2,-,TGCGCCAGCAGCCAAGTGGGGGGGGGTAGACGGGATGAGCAGTTCTTC,CASSQVGGGRRDEQFF
TRBV19,TRBJ1-2,-,-,TGTGCCAGTAGTATAGGAGTCGGCCAGGGCTACACCTTC,CASSIGVGQGYTF
TRBV2,TRBJ2-3,TRBD2,-,TGTGCCAGTATCGGGACTAGCGGTGCAAAACAGGACCCCACAGATACGCAGTATTTT,CASIGTSGAKQDPTDTQYF
TRBV7-6,TRBJ1-6,-,-,TGTGCCAGCAGAGACAGCAACTCACCCCTCCACTTT,CASRDSNSPLHF
TRBV12-5,TRBJ2-7,-,-,TGTGCTAGTGGTTTTTCGGGGAGGCAGTTCCACGAGCAGTACTTC,CASGFSGRQFHEQYF
TRBV7-9,TRBJ2-5,-,-,TGTGCCAGCAGCCCAATCGGGGGAGAGACCCAGTACTTC,CASSPIGGETQYF
TRBV25-1,TRBJ2-2,-,-,TGTGCCAGCACCTACGGGGCCCCCGGGGAGCTGTTTTTT,CASTYGAPGELFF
TRBV13,TRBJ1-1,-,-,TGTGCCAGCAGCCCAAGGGGGATCCTGAACACTGAAGCTTTCTTT,CASSPRGILNTEAFF
TRBV11-2,TRBJ2-7,-,-,TGTGCCAGCAGCTTAGAAATTATAACCTACGAGCAGTACTTC,CASSLEIITYEQYF
TRBV9,TRBJ2-7,-,-,TGTGCCAGCAGCGCTCTCCCCGGGCAGGGCTACGAGCAGTACTTC,CASSALPGQGYEQYF
TRBV7-2,TRBJ2-4,TRBD2,-,TGTGCCAGCAGCCAGGCGGCTAGCGGGAAAAACATTCAGTACTTC,CASSQAASGKNIQYF
TRBV4-1,TRBJ1-1,-,-,TGCGCCAGCAGCCATGAAGCGGGTGAAGCTTTCTTT,CASSHEAGEAFF
TRBV2,TRBJ2-3,-,-,TGTGCCAGCAGTGGGCGGATTAGCACAGATACGCAGTATTTT,CASSGRISTDTQYF
TRBV5-6,TRBJ1-1,-,-,TGTGCCAGCAGCCTCACAAAGAACACTGAAGCTTTCTTT,CASSLTKNTEAFF
TRBV10-3,TRBJ2-1,-,-,TGTGCCATCAGTGAGTCCGTGAATGAGCAGTTCTTC,CAISESVNEQFF
TRBV6-5,TRBJ2-7,-,-,TGTGCCAGCAGCCGGCGGACCCCGGACTACGAGCAGTACTTC,CASSRRTPDYEQYF
TRBV14,TRBJ2-7,-,-,TGTGCCAGCAGTCCCCGAGACAAGGGGGACGAGCAGTACTTC,CASSPRDKGDEQYF
TRBV18,TRBJ2-7,-,-,TGTGCCAGCTCCTTCGCGAAAGGGGATTGGAACATTTACGAGCAGTACTTC,CASSFAKGDWNIYEQYF
TRBV12-5,TRBJ1-1,TRBD1,-,TGTGCTAGTGGTCGGACAGGGCTAGGCACTGAAGCTTTCTTT,CASGRTGLGTEAFF
TRBV6-5,TRBJ1-2,-,-,TGTGCCAGCAGTTCATCCTATGGCTACACCTTC,CASSSSYGYTF
TRBV19,TRBJ1-3,TRBD1,-,TGTGCCAGTAGTATTCGGGGACAGAACTCTGGAAACACCATATATTTT,CASSIRGQNSGNTIYF
TRBV11-2,TRBJ2-7,-,-,TGTGCCAGCAGCTGGGCCTACGAGCAGTACTTC,CASSWAYEQYF
TRBV7-9,TRBJ2-7,TRBD1,-,TGTGCCAGCAGCCAACGGACAGGGATTGAGCAGTACTTC,CASSQRTGIEQYF
TRBV6-4,TRBJ2-3,TRBD1,-,TGTGCCAGCAGCCCTGGGACAGGGAAATCAGATACGCAGTATTTT,CASSPGTGKSDTQYF
TRBV25-1,TRBJ2-5,TRBD1,once,TGTGCCAGCCAGAAACAGGGGACGTTTTGGAAAGAGACCCAGTACTTC,CASQKQGTFWKETQYF
TRBV11-3,TRBJ2-3,-,-,TGTGCCAGCAGCCATACAGATACGCAGTATTTT,CASSHTDTQYF